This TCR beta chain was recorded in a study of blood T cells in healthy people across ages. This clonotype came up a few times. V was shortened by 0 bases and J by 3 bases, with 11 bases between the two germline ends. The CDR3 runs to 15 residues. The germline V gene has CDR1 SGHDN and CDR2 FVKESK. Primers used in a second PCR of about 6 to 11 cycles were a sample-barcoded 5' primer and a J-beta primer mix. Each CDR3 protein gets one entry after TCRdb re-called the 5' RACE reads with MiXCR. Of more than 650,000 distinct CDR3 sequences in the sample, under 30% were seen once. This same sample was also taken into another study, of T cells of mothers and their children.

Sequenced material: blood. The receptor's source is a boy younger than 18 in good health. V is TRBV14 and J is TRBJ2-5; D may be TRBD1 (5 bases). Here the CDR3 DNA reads TGTGCCAGCAGCCAAGAAAGGGGTATGGAAGAGACCCAGTACTTC. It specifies CASSQERGMEETQYF. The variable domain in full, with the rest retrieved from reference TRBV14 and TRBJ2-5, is EAGVTQFPSHSVIEKGQTVTLRCDPISGHDNLYWYRRVMGKEIKFLLHFVKESKQDESGMPNNRFLAERTGGTYSTLKVQPAELEDSGVYFCASSQERGMEETQYFGPGTRLLVL.